Listed below are T cell receptor beta chains from one sample, sequenced in a study of blood T cell repertoires in COVID-19. Clones were sequenced by immunoSEQ multiplex PCR, and TCRdb holds only the in-frame ones, with some missing. The sample includes approximately 90,000 clones, about nine tenths of them seen just once. The sequenced sample was peripheral blood. These receptors originate from a man in his 60s with COVID-19, enrolled during active disease. Both conserved end residues are part of each CDR3. A D gene is named only where the DNA matches it firmly. Size tells how often a clone was seen (once, few, many) or the class of an expanded clone, and some rows leave it out.

D	V	J	length	size	DNA	CDR3
TRBD1	TRBV5-6	TRBJ1-5	16	few	TGTGCCAGCAGTCACGGGACAGGGCTTCGGAATCAGCCCCAGCATTTT	CASSHGTGLRNQPQHF
TRBD2	TRBV15	TRBJ2-3	16	-	TGTGCCACCAGCAGATCCAGGACTAGGGTGGGGAATACGCAGTATTTT	CATSRSRTRVGNTQYF
-	TRBV5-6	TRBJ1-4	18	-	TGTGCCAGCAGTGGTTGGGGCCTATCCACCGTGTCGGGTGAAAAACTGTTTTTT	CASSGWGLSTVSGEKLFF
-	TRBV10-1	TRBJ2-2	13	-	TGCGCCAGCAGTGACGGGAACACCGGGGAGCTGTTTTTT	CASSDGNTGELFF
TRBD2	TRBV10-3	TRBJ2-3	15	-	TGTGCCACTTCGTGGAGCGGGAGCCGCACAGATACGCAGTATTTT	CATSWSGSRTDTQYF
TRBD1	TRBV7-3	TRBJ1-1	16	-	TGTGCCAGCAGCTTAAATACAGGGGCCTTGAACACTGAAGCTTTCTTT	CASSLNTGALNTEAFF
TRBD2	TRBV13	TRBJ2-1	15	-	TGTGCCAGCAGTTCAACTAGCGGGAGTGACGATGAGCAGTTCTTC	CASSSTSGSDDEQFF
-	TRBV5-4	TRBJ1-1	16	-	TGTGCCAGCCAACGGGGGGTAGAGCCCATGAACACTGAAGCTTTCTTT	CASQRGVEPMNTEAFF
-	TRBV9	TRBJ1-1	14	-	TGTGCCAGCAGCATAGGACAGTTGAACACTGAAGCTTTCTTT	CASSIGQLNTEAFF
-	TRBV5-1	TRBJ2-7	13	-	TGCGCCAGCAGCAACAGCCCTACCTACGAGCAGTACTTC	CASSNSPTYEQYF
-	TRBV7-9	TRBJ1-1	13	many	TGTGCCAGCAGCTCCGATCTATTCGTCTTTCATTTCTTT	CASSSDLFVFHFF
-	TRBV11-3	TRBJ2-7	12	few	TGTGCCAGCAGCCCTTCGGCCTACGAGCAGTACTTC	CASSPSAYEQYF
TRBD2	TRBV12-3/TRBV12-4	TRBJ2-4	13	-	TGTGCCAGCAGTAGCGGGACCAAAAACATTCAGTACTTC	CASSSGTKNIQYF
TRBD2	TRBV28	TRBJ2-3	17	-	TGTGCCAGCAGAATCCGCCCGGCTAGCGGGAGGACAGATACGCAGTATTTT	CASRIRPASGRTDTQYF
-	TRBV4-2	TRBJ2-1	13	-	TGTGCCAGCAGCCAAGAGATAGAGACTAGACCGTTCTTC	CASSQEIETRPFF
-	TRBV19	TRBJ2-7	14	-	TGTGCCAGTAGTATAGCGACAGCTGCCTACGAGCAGTACTTC	CASSIATAAYEQYF
-	TRBV29-1	TRBJ2-4	11	once	TGCAGCGTGGACAGTAAAAACATTCAGTACTTC	CSVDSKNIQYF
-	TRBV11-3	TRBJ1-1	15	once	TGTGCCAGCAGCTTAGTCCCTCTAGTAGAGACTGAAGCTTTCTTT	CASSLVPLVETEAFF
TRBD1	TRBV6-5	TRBJ2-1	13	-	TGTGCCAGCAGTCCGACAGGGGGCTATGAGCAGTTCTTC	CASSPTGGYEQFF
-	TRBV4-1	TRBJ1-5	12	-	TGCGCCAGCAGCGAGGGGAGGCAGCCCCAGCATTTT	CASSEGRQPQHF
TRBD2	TRBV3-1/TRBV3-2	TRBJ2-5	15	-	TGTGCCAGCAGCCAAGAGACGGGAGGGAGGAAGACCCAGTACTTC	CASSQETGGRKTQYF
TRBD1	TRBV7-9	TRBJ1-3	17	-	TGTGCCAGCAGCTTACCAAACAGGGGGCGGTCTGGAAACACCATATATTTT	CASSLPNRGRSGNTIYF
-	TRBV7-2	TRBJ1-5	12	-	TGTGCCAGCAGCTCTAGCGGTCAGCCCCAGCATTTT	CASSSSGQPQHF
-	TRBV7-8	TRBJ2-7	17	-	TGTGCCAGCAGCTTAAGAGCAGGGGCCTTATCACCTAACGAGCAGTACTTC	CASSLRAGALSPNEQYF
-	TRBV2	TRBJ1-3	14	-	TGTGCCAGCAGGAGTGACTACTCTGGAAACACCATATATTTT	CASRSDYSGNTIYF
TRBD2	TRBV11-2	TRBJ2-1	15	-	TGTGCCAGCAGCTTAGAGGCTAGCGGGAACAATGAGCAGTTCTTC	CASSLEASGNNEQFF
TRBD1	TRBV19	TRBJ2-2	15	-	TGTGCCAGTAGTACCCTCGGACAGGGGGCCGGGGAGCTGTTTTTT	CASSTLGQGAGELFF